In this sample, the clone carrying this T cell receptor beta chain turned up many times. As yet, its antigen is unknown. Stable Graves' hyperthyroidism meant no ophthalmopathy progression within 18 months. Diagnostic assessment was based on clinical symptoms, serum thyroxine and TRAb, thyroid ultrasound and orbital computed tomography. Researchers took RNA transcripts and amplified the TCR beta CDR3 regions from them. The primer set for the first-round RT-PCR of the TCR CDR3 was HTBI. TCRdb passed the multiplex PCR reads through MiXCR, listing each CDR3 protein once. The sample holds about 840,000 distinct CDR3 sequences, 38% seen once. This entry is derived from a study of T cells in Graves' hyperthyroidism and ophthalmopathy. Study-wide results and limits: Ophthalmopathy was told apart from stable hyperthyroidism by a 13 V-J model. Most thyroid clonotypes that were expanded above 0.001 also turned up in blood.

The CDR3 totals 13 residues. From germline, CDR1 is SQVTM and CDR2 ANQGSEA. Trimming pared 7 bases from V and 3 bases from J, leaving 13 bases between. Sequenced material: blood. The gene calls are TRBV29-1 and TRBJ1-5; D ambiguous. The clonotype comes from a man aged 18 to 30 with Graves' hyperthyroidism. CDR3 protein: CSAIGDVNQPQHF. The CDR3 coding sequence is TGCAGCGCTATTGGCGACGTCAATCAGCCCCAGCATTTT.